This TCR beta chain was captured in a study of monozygotic twins with inflammatory bowel disease. Germline V lookup: CDR1 SGHAT, CDR2 FQNNGV. The CDR3 runs to 14 residues. TCRdb reprocessed the 5' RACE reads, with one entry per CDR3 protein and no DNA. The record lists approximately 210,000 distinct CDR3 sequences, of which the ten most abundant hold approximately 7.7%. This rearrangement joins TRBV11-2 to TRBJ2-5; TCRdb's D call, TRBD1, is unchecked because there is no DNA. The receptor comes from a human donor with ulcerative colitis or Crohn's disease, or a healthy co-twin of an affected twin (not recorded which). Sequenced material: blood. The CDR3 loop reads CASSLERTVETQYF.